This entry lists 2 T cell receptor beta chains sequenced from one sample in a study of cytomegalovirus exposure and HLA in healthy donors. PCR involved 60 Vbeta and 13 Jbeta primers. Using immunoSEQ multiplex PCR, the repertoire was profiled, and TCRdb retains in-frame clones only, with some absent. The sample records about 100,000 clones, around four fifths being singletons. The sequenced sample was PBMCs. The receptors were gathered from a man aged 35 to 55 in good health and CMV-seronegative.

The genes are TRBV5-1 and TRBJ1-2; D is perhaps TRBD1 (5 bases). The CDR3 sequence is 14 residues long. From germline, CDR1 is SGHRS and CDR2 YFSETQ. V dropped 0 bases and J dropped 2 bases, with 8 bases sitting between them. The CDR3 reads CASSLGGENYGYTF. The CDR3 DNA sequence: TGCGCCAGCAGCTTGGGGGGGGAAAACTATGGCTACACCTTC.

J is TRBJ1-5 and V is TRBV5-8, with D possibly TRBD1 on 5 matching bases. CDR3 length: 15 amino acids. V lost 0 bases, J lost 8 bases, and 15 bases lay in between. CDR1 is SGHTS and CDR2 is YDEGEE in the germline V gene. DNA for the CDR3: TGTGCCAGCAGCTTGGCCCGGGGGGTCTGGGAGCCCCAGCATTTT. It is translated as CASSLARGVWEPQHF.